This TCR beta chain stems from a study of shared clonotypes between healthy human individuals. Clones were sequenced by immunoSEQ multiplex PCR, and TCRdb holds only the in-frame ones, with some missing. The sample lists 700,000 or so clones; more than 70% were seen once. This CDR3 is built from 12 residues. V lost 9 bases, J lost 6 bases, and 7 bases stayed unmatched. From germline, CDR1 is SNHLY and CDR2 FYNNEI. This TCR came from a woman aged 30 to 39 in good health. The sequenced material came from memory CD4+ T cells sorted from blood. The subset is: CD45RA-negative fraction. The chain carries TRBV2 and TRBJ2-7; 8 bases are shared with TRBD1. Here the CDR3 reads CASGGQGLEQYF. DNA of the CDR3: TGTGCCAGTGGAGGACAGGGCCTCGAGCAGTACTTC.